The following is a T cell receptor beta chain sequence with its context. This sample was included in a study of blood T cell repertoires in COVID-19. Turning to the study itself: Specimens from acute and convalescent COVID-19 originated in the United States, Italy and Spain. The analysed material was cDNA or gDNA that came from T cells, B-cell-depleted T cells, or PBMCs.

The CDR3 runs to 14 residues. The V and J ends lost 5 bases and 3 bases respectively, with 13 bases between them. From germline, CDR1 is SGHTA and CDR2 FQGTGA. Measured with immunoSEQ multiplex PCR; TCRdb has only the in-frame clones, and not every one. The table has hundreds of thousands of clones, 80% to 90% seen once. The sequencing sample was made of peripheral blood. The chain is built from TRBV7-3 and TRBJ1-1; D may be TRBD1 (5 bases). This TCR came from a man aged 55 to 70 who had recovered from COVID-19. CDR3 amino acids: CASSPVRADTEAFF. The CDR3 bases are TGTGCCAGCAGCCCCGTCAGGGCAGACACTGAAGCTTTCTTT.